This TCR beta chain stems from a study of blood T cell repertoires in COVID-19. Whole-study context: Acute and convalescent COVID-19 specimens originated in the United States, Italy and Spain. T cells, B-cell-depleted T cells, or PBMCs supplied cDNA or gDNA.

Source study methods: For nucleated cells, counts were estimated from reference gene primer amplification. Some clones are missing from TCRdb's copy, which holds only in-frame ones; the method was immunoSEQ multiplex PCR. For V, J and clone size, that table is used; D and trimming come from the DNA. The sample consists of about half a million clones, approximately 89% of them appearing once. Seattle-derived patients entered the study during active infection and were followed longitudinally. The V gene end was trimmed by 3 bases and the J gene end by 5 bases; junction bases not matched to a gene: 8. Germline values: CDR1 SGHNT, CDR2 YYREEE (reference sequence). This CDR3 has 15 amino acids.

Sequences were obtained from peripheral blood. The V and J genes are TRBV5-4 and TRBJ2-7; 10 bases line up with TRBD1. This sequence originates from a young man with COVID-19, enrolled during active disease. CDR3 DNA: TGTGCCAGCAGCTCCCGGGACAGGGGTCCAAACGAGCAGTACTTC. Translation gives CASSSRDRGPNEQYF.